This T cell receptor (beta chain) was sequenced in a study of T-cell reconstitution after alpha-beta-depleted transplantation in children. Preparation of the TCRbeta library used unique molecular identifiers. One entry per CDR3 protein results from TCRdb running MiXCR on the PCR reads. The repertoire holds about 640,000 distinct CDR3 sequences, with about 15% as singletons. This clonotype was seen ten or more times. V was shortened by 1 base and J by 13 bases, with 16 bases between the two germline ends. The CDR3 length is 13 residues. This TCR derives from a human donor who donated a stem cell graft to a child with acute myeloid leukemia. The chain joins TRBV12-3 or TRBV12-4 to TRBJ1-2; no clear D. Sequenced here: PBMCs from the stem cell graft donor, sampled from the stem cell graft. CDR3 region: CASSLGTGSGSTF. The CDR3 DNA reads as TGTGCCAGCAGTTTAGGAACGGGTAGTGGGTCCACCTTC.